The 9 T cell receptor beta chains reported below all come from one sample, sequenced in a study of blood T cell repertoires in COVID-19. Using immunoSEQ multiplex PCR, the repertoire was profiled, and TCRdb retains in-frame clones only, with some absent. The sample includes a few hundred thousand clones, 84% of them seen just once. Sample: peripheral blood. The source is a middle-aged woman who had recovered from COVID-19.

The chain couples TRBV6-5 to TRBJ2-2, with D possibly TRBD1 on 5 matching bases. V shed 2 bases and J shed 5 bases, with 9 bases lying between them. The length of the CDR3 is 14 residues. Germline-derived CDR1 and CDR2 are MNHEY and SVGAGI. In DNA, the CDR3 is TGTGCCAGCAGTTACAGGGGCAATACCGGGGAGCTGTTTTTT. It encodes CASSYRGNTGELFF.

A few counts support this clone. The J gene is TRBJ2-2, the V gene TRBV28, with D possibly TRBD2 on 6 matching bases. V was clipped by 3 bases and J by 7 bases, with 15 bases between them. Germline V gene lookup returns CDR1 MDHEN and CDR2 SYDVKM. The CDR3 contains 15 residues. The DNA of the CDR3 is TGTGCCAGCAGTTTGAATCTAGGGAGGAGCGGGGAGCTGTTTTTT. Protein product: CASSLNLGRSGELFF.

CDR3 protein: CASSPDFLRDEQFF. In nucleotides, the CDR3 is TGTGCCAGCAGTCCGGACTTCCTCCGGGATGAGCAGTTCTTC. V usage is TRBV6-5 and J usage is TRBJ2-1, with D maybe TRBD2 (5 bases). There are 14 residues in the CDR3. V was shortened by 5 bases and J by 8 bases, with 16 bases between the two germline ends. CDR1 and CDR2 from the germline V gene are MNHEY and SVGAGI.

The chain couples TRBV28 to TRBJ1-4; 9 bases align to TRBD1. The CDR3 covers 14 residues. The trim removed 6 bases at V and 5 bases at J, leaving 4 bases unmatched. In germline, CDR1 is MDHEN, CDR2 SYDVKM. The CDR3 loop is CASSPGQGNEKLFF. The CDR3 DNA reads as TGTGCCAGCAGCCCTGGACAGGGGAATGAAAAACTGTTTTTT.

V gene TRBV7-9 combines with J gene TRBJ1-1; D remains ambiguous. This CDR3 contains 11 residues. V shed 8 bases and J shed 2 bases, with 6 bases lying between them. Germline V gene data show CDR1 as SEHNR and CDR2 as FQNEAQ (reference sequence). The CDR3 loop reads CASRDNTEAFF. The DNA of the CDR3 is TGTGCCAGCCGAGATAACACTGAAGCTTTCTTT.

This chain connects TRBV28 to TRBJ2-7; D possibly corresponds to TRBD2 (5 bases). This CDR3 contains 12 residues. The V and J ends lost 8 bases and 7 bases respectively, with 15 bases between them. The germline V gene encodes CDR1 MDHEN and CDR2 SYDVKM. The CDR3 protein is CASHLREGEQYF. CDR3 coding DNA: TGTGCCAGCCACCTGAGGGAAGGGGAGCAGTACTTC. Full variable domain (rest looked up from reference TRBV28 and TRBJ2-7): DVKVTQSSRYLVKRTGEKVFLECVQDMDHENMFWYRQDPGLGLRLIYFSYDVKMKEKGDIPEGYSVSREKKERFSLILESASTNQTSMYLCASHLREGEQYFGPGTRLTVT.

The V and J genes are TRBV28 and TRBJ2-7; D may be TRBD1 (6 bases). The ends were cut back, 1 base at V and 13 bases at J, with 17 bases in the middle. The CDR3 is 13 amino acids. The germline gives CDR1 MDHEN, CDR2 SYDVKM. CDR3: CASSLLSEGDCYF. CDR3 coding DNA: TGTGCCAGCAGTTTATTATCTGAGGGGGATTGCTACTTC.

There are a few counts of this clone. V gene TRBV12-5 combines with J gene TRBJ2-1, with 11 positions matching TRBD2. CDR3 length equals 15 residues. V shed 1 base and J 4 bases; nucleotides not matched to a gene: 0. CDR1 is LGHNT, CDR2 FRNRAP, per germline. As DNA, the CDR3 is TGTGCTAGTGGTTTGGGACTAGCGGGGTACAATGAGCAGTTCTTC. Amino acids: CASGLGLAGYNEQFF.

V gene TRBV2 combines with J gene TRBJ1-1; TRBD1 might be the D (6 bases). V lost 6 bases, J lost 0 bases, and 14 bases lay in between. The V gene's germline CDR1 is SNHLY and CDR2 FYNNEI. The CDR3 is made up of 15 amino acids. The DNA for the CDR3 is TGTGCCAGCAGCGTAGGGGGTGCGATGAACACTGAAGCTTTCTTT. Translated, it gives CASSVGGAMNTEAFF.